What follows are 17 T cell receptor beta chains derived from one specimen sequenced in a study of HIV-infected patients and healthy controls. Whole blood was used without fractionation, so all unsorted peripheral T cells were included. About 550 ng RNA was reverse transcribed with alpha and beta constant-region primers. Alpha and beta chain libraries were made separately by chain-specific third strand synthesis with multiplexing indices. Via MiXCR, TCRdb re-called the 5' RACE reads, giving one row per CDR3 protein. The sample yields around 19,000 distinct CDR3 sequences, around 10% seen once. What was sequenced was blood. The source is an adult in good health.

This clonotype was seen at least ten times. As DNA, the CDR3 is TGCAGCGTGGGCATCCACAGGAGCGCTGGGGGTGAAAAACTGTTTTTT. It translates to CSVGIHRSAGGEKLFF. The J gene is TRBJ1-4, the V gene TRBV29-1; D is possibly TRBD1 (5 bases). V lost 6 bases, J lost 7 bases, and 24 bases lay in between. Germline CDR1 SQVTM, CDR2 ANQGSEA. CDR3 size: 16 residues.

In this sample, this clonotype turned up many times. The chain carries TRBV7-3 and TRBJ1-5; D call uncertain. There are 13 residues in the CDR3. Germline CDR1 SGHTA, CDR2 FQGTGA. V gave up 3 bases and J gave up 1 base, with 4 bases separating them. As DNA, the CDR3 is TGTGCCAGCAGCTTGCAGAGCAATCAGCCCCAGCATTTT. Its translation is CASSLQSNQPQHF.

The chain employs TRBV5-4 and TRBJ2-1; D gene ambiguous. The V end was cut by 0 bases, the J end by 0 bases, with 7 bases between. The CDR3 runs 15 residues. Germline V gene data show CDR1 as SGHNT and CDR2 as YYREEE (reference sequence). The CDR3 sequence: CASSLAASSYNEQFF. In DNA, the CDR3 is TGTGCCAGCAGCTTGGCAGCGAGCTCCTACAATGAGCAGTTCTTC.

Many counts were recorded for this clonotype. The chain links TRBV7-2 to TRBJ1-5; D is unresolved. Germline V CDR1 and CDR2: SGHTA, FQGNSA. V shed 2 bases and J shed 7 bases, with 6 bases lying between them. CDR3 length: 12 amino acids. CDR3 sequence reads: CASSLTYQPQHF. The CDR3, as DNA: TGTGCCAGCAGCTTAACCTACCAGCCCCAGCATTTT.

This clonotype is labeled medium-sized (0.01 to 0.1%). The chain couples TRBV28 to TRBJ2-5; D not resolved. From germline, CDR1 is MDHEN and CDR2 SYDVKM. V was pared by 2 bases and J by 4 bases, with 11 bases between. The CDR3 is made up of 14 amino acids. Here the CDR3 reads CASSLAAVAETQYF. The DNA of the CDR3 is TGTGCCAGCAGTTTAGCAGCAGTCGCAGAGACCCAGTACTTC.

This clonotype occurred many times. The chain links TRBV6-2 or TRBV6-3 to TRBJ2-7; the D gene could be TRBD1 or TRBD2 (5 bases each). Germline V CDR1 and CDR2: MNHEY, SVGEGT. The CDR3 extends over 14 amino acids. The ends were cut back, 6 bases at V and 5 bases at J, with 17 bases in the middle. CDR3 sequence reads: CASSQGTMGNEQYF. CDR3 bases: TGTGCCAGCAGCCAAGGGACGATGGGGAACGAGCAGTACTTC.

This clonotype occurred many times. This chain connects TRBV12-3 or TRBV12-4 to TRBJ2-5; D remains ambiguous. V was trimmed by 6 bases and J by 5 bases, leaving 13 bases between them. This CDR3 has 13 amino acids. The CDR3 DNA reads as TGTGCCAGCAGCCCCAGGTCCCGGGAGACCCAGTACTTC. Its protein is CASSPRSRETQYF.

The gene calls are TRBV28 and TRBJ1-4, with D tentatively TRBD1 (6 bases). Trimming left V 7 bases short and J 8 bases short, with 23 bases between. CDR1 and CDR2 (germline): MDHEN, SYDVKM. The CDR3 totals 16 residues. This chain's CDR3 is CASIPPLGGLDEKLFF. The CDR3 nucleotides read TGTGCCAGCATTCCACCCCTGGGGGGGCTGGACGAAAAACTGTTTTTT.

This clonotype was counted ten times or more. This chain joins TRBV6-6 and TRBJ2-1, with D possibly called TRBD1 or TRBD2 (7 bases each). This CDR3 is built from 12 residues. The ends were cut back, 8 bases at V and 7 bases at J, with 12 bases in the middle. In germline, CDR1 is MNHNY, CDR2 SVGAGI (reference sequence). The CDR3, as DNA: TGTGCCAGCCAGGGGGGGGATAATGAGCAGTTCTTC. This encodes CASQGGDNEQFF.

By share, this clonotype counts as medium-sized. The V gene is TRBV6-1, the J gene TRBJ1-3; no reliable D call. Germline V gives CDR1 MNHNS, CDR2 SASEGT. CDR3 length: 15 residues. Trimming left V 5 bases short and J 0 bases short, with 11 bases between. CDR3 loop: CASSQGPDSGNTIYF. In nucleotides, the CDR3 is TGTGCCAGCAGTCAAGGACCAGACTCTGGAAACACCATATATTTT.

This clonotype has a single count. Given a much more abundant clone one base away, this may be a read error. The chain is built from TRBV24-1 and TRBJ1-5; D not certain. The CDR3 is 14 amino acids. Germline CDR1 and CDR2: KGHDR and SFDVKD. The CDR3 nucleotides read TGTGCCACCAGTGATTTGTGGAGCAATCAGCTCCAGCATTTT. It codes for CATSDLWSNQLQHF.

This clonotype appeared many times. The chain is built from TRBV6-1 and TRBJ2-3; 7 bases fit TRBD1. The length of the CDR3 is 15 residues. Germline V lookup: CDR1 MNHNS, CDR2 SASEGT. With 3 bases clipped from V and 3 bases from J, the junction kept 6 bases outside the gene matches. CDR3 DNA sequence: TGTGCCAGCAGTGATCCCGGGACAGTAACAGATACGCAGTATTTT. Translated: CASSDPGTVTDTQYF.

This clonotype was detected ten times or more. The rearrangement uses TRBV7-3 and TRBJ2-2; no firm D call. The CDR3 sequence is 14 residues long. Trimming took off 2 bases at V and 1 base at J, with 5 bases between the two ends. The germline CDR1 and CDR2 sequences are SGHTA and FQGTGA. The CDR3 bases are TGTGCCAGCAGCTTACATGGGAACACCGGGGAGCTGTTTTTT. This codes for CASSLHGNTGELFF.

Many counts were recorded for this clonotype. The chain carries TRBV7-8 and TRBJ1-1; 8 bases fit TRBD1. The CDR3 totals 15 residues. With V trimmed by 5 bases and J by 2 bases, 7 bases remained unmatched. Germline assignment: CDR1 SGHVS and CDR2 FQNEAQ. This CDR3 reads CASSQTDRGNTEAFF. The CDR3 DNA reads TGTGCCAGCAGCCAAACAGACAGGGGCAACACTGAAGCTTTCTTT.

This clonotype was seen many times. This sequence joins TRBV29-1 and TRBJ2-7; perhaps TRBD2 as D (5 bases). Trimming pared 4 bases from V and 1 base from J, leaving 23 bases between. CDR3 length: 17 amino acids. CDR1 is SQVTM, CDR2 ANQGSEA, per germline. CDR3 DNA: TGCAGCGTTGTAGGATTCCGGACTCTTGCTCGTTCCTACGAGCAGTACTTC. Amino acids: CSVVGFRTLARSYEQYF.

This clonotype was detected ten times or more. The genes are TRBV3-1 and TRBJ2-5; D is unresolved. Germline lookup yields CDR1 LGHDT and CDR2 YNNKEL (reference sequence). This CDR3 contains 13 residues. V shed 6 bases and J shed 1 base, with 9 bases lying between them. CDR3 sequence reads: CASRRYGQETQYF. For the CDR3, the DNA is TGTGCCAGCAGGCGATACGGCCAAGAGACCCAGTACTTC.

Ten or more counts support this clonotype. V usage is TRBV7-2 and J usage is TRBJ2-1; D is unclear. Germline V gives CDR1 SGHTA, CDR2 FQGNSA. This CDR3 has 17 residues. V was shortened by 5 bases and J by 0 bases, with 17 bases between the two germline ends. CDR3 sequence: CASSPRAQSSSYNEQFF. CDR3 DNA: TGTGCCAGCAGCCCAAGGGCCCAATCTAGCTCCTACAATGAGCAGTTCTTC. The variable domain in full, with the rest retrieved from reference TRBV7-2 and TRBJ2-1, is GAGVSQSPSNKVTEKGKDVELRCDPISGHTALYWYRQSLGQGLEFLIYFQGNSAPDKSGLPSDRFSAERTGGSVSTLTIQRTQQEDSAVYLCASSPRAQSSSYNEQFFGPGTRLTVL.